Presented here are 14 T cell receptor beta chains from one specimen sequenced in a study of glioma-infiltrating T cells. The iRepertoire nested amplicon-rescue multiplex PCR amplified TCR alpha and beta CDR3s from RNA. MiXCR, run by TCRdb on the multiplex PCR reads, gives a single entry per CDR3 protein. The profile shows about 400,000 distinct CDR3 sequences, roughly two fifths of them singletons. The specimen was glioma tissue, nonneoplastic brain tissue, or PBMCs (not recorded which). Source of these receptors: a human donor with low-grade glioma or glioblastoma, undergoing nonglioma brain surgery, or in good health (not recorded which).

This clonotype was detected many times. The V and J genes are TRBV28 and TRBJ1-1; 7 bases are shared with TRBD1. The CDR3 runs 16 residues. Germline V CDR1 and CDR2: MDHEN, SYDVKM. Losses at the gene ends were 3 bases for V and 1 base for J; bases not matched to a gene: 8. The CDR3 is CASSFRGGSQNTEAFF. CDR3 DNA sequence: TGTGCCAGCAGTTTCAGGGGGGGCTCCCAGAACACTGAAGCTTTCTTT.

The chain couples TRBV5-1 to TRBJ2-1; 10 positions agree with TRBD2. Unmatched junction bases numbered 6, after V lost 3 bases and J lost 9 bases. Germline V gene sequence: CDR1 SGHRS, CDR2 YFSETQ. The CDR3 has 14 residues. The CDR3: CASSWGQREGEQFF. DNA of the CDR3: TGCGCCAGCAGCTGGGGCCAGCGGGAGGGTGAGCAGTTCTTC.

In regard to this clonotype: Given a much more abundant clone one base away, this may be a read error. In DNA form, the CDR3 reads TGTGCCAGCAGAAAACCAGGGTTATCCTTCGAGCAGTACTTC. As protein: CASRKPGLSFEQYF. The chain is built from TRBV6-6 and TRBJ2-7; tentatively, D is TRBD1 (5 bases). Per the germline V gene, CDR1 is MNHNY and CDR2 is SVGAGI (reference sequence). The CDR3 runs 14 residues.

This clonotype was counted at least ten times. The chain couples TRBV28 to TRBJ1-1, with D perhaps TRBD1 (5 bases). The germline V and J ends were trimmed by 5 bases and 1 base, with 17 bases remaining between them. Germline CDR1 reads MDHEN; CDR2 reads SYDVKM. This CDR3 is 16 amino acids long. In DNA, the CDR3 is TGTGCCAGCAGTCTGGAGACAGTCAAGTCGAACACTGAAGCTTTCTTT. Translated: CASSLETVKSNTEAFF. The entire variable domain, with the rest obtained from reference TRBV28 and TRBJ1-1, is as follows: DVKVTQSSRYLVKRTGEKVFLECVQDMDHENMFWYRQDPGLGLRLIYFSYDVKMKEKGDIPEGYSVSREKKERFSLILESASTNQTSMYLCASSLETVKSNTEAFFGQGTRLTVV.

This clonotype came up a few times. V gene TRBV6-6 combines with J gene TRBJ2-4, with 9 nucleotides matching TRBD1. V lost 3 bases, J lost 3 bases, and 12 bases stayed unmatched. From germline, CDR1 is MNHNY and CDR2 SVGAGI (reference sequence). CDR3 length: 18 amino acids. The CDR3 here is CASSYAPNRGQFKNIQYF. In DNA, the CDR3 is TGTGCCAGCAGTTATGCTCCCAACAGGGGGCAATTCAAAAACATTCAGTACTTC.

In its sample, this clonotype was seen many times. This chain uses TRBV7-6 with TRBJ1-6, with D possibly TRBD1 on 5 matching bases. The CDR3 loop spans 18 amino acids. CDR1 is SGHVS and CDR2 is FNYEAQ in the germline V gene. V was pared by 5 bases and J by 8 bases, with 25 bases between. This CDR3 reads CASSPRSEVGRADSPLHF. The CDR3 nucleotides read TGTGCCAGCAGCCCTCGCTCCGAAGTTGGCAGGGCGGATTCACCCCTCCACTTT.

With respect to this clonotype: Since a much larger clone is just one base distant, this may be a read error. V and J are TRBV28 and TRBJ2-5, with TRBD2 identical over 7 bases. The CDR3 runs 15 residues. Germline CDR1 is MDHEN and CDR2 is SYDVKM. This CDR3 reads CASSFQRGLHNEKFF. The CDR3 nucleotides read TGTGCCAGCAGTTTTCAGCGGGGACTCCACAATGAGAAGTTCTTC.

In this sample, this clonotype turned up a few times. The CDR3 bases are TGCAGTGCTAGTATCAGGGAGACCCAGTACTTC. Protein sequence: CSASIRETQYF. V usage is TRBV20-1 and J usage is TRBJ2-5; D call uncertain. The germline V gene encodes CDR1 DFQATT and CDR2 SNEGSKA (reference sequence). The CDR3 spans 11 residues. V lost 3 bases to trimming and J lost 5 bases, with 7 bases between them.

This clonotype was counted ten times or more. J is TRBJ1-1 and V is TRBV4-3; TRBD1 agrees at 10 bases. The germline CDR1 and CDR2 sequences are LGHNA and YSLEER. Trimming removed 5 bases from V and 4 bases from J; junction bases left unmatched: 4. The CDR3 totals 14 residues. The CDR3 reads CASSGRTGGTEAFF. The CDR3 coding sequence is TGCGCCAGCAGCGGACGGACAGGGGGCACTGAAGCTTTCTTT.

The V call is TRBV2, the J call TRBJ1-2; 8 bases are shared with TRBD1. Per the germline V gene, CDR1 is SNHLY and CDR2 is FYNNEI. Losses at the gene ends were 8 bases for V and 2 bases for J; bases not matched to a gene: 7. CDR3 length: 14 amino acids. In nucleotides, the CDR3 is TGTGCCAGCCGGACCGGACAGGGAAACTATGGCTACACCTTC. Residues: CASRTGQGNYGYTF. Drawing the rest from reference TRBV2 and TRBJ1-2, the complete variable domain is EPEVTQTPSHQVTQMGQEVILRCVPISNHLYFYWYRQILGQKVEFLVSFYNNEISEKSEIFDDQFSVERPDGSNFTLKIRSTKLEDSAMYFCASRTGQGNYGYTFGSGTRLTVV.

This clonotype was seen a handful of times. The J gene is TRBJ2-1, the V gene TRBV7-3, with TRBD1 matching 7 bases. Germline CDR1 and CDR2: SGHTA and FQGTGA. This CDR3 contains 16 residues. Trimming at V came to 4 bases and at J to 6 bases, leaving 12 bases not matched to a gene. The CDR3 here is CASSSQPLGTANEQFF. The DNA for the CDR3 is TGTGCCAGCAGCTCCCAACCTCTCGGGACAGCCAATGAGCAGTTCTTC.

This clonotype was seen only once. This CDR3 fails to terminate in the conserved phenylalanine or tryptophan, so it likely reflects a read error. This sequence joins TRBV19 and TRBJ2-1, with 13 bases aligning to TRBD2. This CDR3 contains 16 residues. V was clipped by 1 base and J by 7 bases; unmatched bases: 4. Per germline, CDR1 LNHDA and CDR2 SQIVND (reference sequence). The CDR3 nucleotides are TGTGCCAGTAGTATAGCGGTACTAGCGGGAGGGAATGAGCAGTTCTCC. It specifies CASSIAVLAGGNEQFS.

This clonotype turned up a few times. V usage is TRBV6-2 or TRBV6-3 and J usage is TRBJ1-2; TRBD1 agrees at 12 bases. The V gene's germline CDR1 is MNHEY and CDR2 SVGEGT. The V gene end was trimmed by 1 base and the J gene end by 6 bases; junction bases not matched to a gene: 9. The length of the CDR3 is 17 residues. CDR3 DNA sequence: TGTGCCAGCAGTTACTTCCTATCGGGACAGGGGGCTGATGGCTACACCTTC. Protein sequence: CASSYFLSGQGADGYTF.

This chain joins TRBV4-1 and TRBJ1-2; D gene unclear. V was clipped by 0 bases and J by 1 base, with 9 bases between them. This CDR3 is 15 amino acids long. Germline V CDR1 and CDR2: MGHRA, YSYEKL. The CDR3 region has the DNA TGCGCCAGCAGCCAAGATCAGAATATTAACTATGGCTACACCTTC. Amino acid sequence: CASSQDQNINYGYTF.